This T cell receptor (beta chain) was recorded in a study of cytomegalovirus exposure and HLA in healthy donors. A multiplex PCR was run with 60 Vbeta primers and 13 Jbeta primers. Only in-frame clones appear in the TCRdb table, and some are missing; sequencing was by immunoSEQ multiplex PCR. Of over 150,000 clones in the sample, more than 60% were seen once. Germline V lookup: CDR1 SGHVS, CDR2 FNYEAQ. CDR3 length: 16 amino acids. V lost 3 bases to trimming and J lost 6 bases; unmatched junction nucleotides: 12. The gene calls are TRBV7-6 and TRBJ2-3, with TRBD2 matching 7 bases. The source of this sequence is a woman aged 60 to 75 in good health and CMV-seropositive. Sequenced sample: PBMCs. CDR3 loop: CASSFEPGGGSDTQYF. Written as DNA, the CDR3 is TGTGCCAGCAGCTTCGAACCGGGGGGAGGATCGGATACGCAGTATTTT.